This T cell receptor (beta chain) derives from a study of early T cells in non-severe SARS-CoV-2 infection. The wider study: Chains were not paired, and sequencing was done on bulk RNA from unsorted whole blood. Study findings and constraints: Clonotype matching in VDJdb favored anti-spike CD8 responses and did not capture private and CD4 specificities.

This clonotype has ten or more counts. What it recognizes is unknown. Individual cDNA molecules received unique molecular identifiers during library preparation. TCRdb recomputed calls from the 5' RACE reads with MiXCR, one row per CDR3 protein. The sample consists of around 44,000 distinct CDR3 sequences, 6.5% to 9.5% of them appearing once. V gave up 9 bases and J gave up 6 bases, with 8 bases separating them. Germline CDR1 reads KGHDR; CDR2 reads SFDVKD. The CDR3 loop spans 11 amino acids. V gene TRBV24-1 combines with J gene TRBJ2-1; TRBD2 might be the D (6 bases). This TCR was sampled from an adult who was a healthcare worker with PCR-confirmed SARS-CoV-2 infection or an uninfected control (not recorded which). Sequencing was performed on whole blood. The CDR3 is CATELANEQFF. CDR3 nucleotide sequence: TGTGCCACCGAACTAGCCAATGAGCAGTTCTTC.